The sequence of this TCR beta chain was determined in a study of CD8 T cells in Susac syndrome. This clonotype was recorded only once. V shed 2 bases and J shed 6 bases, with 8 bases lying between them. The CDR3 has 13 amino acids. TCR beta from blood CD8+ and CD4+ T cells was sequenced. Reverse transcription used roughly 0.45 to 1 ug RNA and random hexamers. TCRdb re-called the immunoSEQ multiplex PCR reads with MiXCR, one entry per CDR3 protein. The data hold roughly 190,000 distinct CDR3 sequences, with about 94% observed a single time. The J gene is TRBJ1-5, the V gene TRBV12-3 or TRBV12-4; D uncertain. The sequencing sample was made of CD4+ T cells from PBMCs. This receptor was identified in a human donor with Susac syndrome. The CDR3 DNA is TGTGCCAGCAGTTTACGGGAGTTTCAGCCCCAGCATTTT. It is translated as CASSLREFQPQHF.